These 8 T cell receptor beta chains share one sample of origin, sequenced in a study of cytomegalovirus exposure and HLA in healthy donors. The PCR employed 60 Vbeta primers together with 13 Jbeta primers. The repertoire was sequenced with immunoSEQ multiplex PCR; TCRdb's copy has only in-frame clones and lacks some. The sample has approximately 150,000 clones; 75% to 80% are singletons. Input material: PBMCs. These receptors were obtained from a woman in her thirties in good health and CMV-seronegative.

CDR3 protein: CASSLGLAGIYNEQFF. CDR3 nucleotides: TGTGCCAGCAGCTTGGGGCTAGCGGGGATTTACAATGAGCAGTTCTTC. V usage is TRBV5-8 and J usage is TRBJ2-1; 9 nucleotides align to TRBD2. Looked up from germline, CDR1 is SGHTS and CDR2 is YDEGEE. The CDR3 is 16 amino acids. After removal of 0 bases from V and 4 bases from J, the junction contained 5 bases not matched to a gene.

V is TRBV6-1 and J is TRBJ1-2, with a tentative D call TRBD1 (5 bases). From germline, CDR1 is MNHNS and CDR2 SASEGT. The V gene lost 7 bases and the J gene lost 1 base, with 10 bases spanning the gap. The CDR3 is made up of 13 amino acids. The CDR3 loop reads CASKLDNNYGYTF. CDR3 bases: TGTGCCAGCAAGCTGGACAATAACTATGGCTACACCTTC.

Written as DNA, the CDR3 is TGTGTAGGGGGGGGGTTCACTGAAGCTTTCTTT. It yields the protein CVGGGFTEAFF. The chain links TRBV6-1 to TRBJ1-1, with a possible D match to TRBD1 (6 bases). The CDR3 has 11 residues. Per the germline V gene, CDR1 is MNHNS and CDR2 is SASEGT.

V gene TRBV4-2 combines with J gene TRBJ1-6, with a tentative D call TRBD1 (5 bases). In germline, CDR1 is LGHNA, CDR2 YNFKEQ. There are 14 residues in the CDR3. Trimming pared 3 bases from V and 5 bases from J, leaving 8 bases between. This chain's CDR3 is CASSQDTNNSPLHF. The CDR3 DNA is TGTGCCAGCAGCCAGGACACTAATAATTCACCCCTCCACTTT.

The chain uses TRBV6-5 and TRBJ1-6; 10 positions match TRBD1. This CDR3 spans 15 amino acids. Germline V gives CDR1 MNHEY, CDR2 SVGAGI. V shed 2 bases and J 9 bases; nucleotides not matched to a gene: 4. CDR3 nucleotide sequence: TGTGCCAGCAGTTACGGGACAGGGGCCGGTTCACCCCTCCACTTT. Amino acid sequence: CASSYGTGAGSPLHF.

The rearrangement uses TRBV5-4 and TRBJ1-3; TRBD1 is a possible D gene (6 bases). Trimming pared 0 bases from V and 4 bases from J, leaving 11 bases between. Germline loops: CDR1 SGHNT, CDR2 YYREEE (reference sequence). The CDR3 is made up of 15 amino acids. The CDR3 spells CASSLGAGEGNTIYF. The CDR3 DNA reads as TGTGCCAGCAGCTTGGGGGCAGGGGAAGGAAACACCATATATTTT.

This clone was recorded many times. The CDR3 reads CASSPTRRGGYEQYF. CDR3 nucleotide sequence: TGTGCCAGCAGCCCGACCCGGCGGGGGGGCTACGAGCAGTACTTC. The chain employs TRBV9 and TRBJ2-7; 9 bases map to TRBD2. V was clipped by 4 bases and J by 3 bases; unmatched bases: 8. The CDR3 is 15 amino acids. Germline CDR1 SGDLS, CDR2 YYNGEE.

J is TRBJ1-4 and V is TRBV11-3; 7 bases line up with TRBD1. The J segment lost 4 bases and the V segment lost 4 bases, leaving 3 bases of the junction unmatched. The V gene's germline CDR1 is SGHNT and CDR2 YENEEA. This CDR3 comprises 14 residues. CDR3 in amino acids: CASSSDRDNEKLFF. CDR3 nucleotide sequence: TGTGCCAGCAGCTCCGACAGGGATAATGAAAAACTGTTTTTT.